The rows below give T cell receptor beta chains drawn from one sample of a study of T cell responses to AZD1222 COVID-19 vaccine. Sequencing used immunoSEQ multiplex PCR; TCRdb keeps in-frame clones, though not all of them. The sample has 120,000 or so clones, more than 85% seen once; the top ten hold around 10%. The sample in question was peripheral blood, obtained on day 0 of MenACWY control vaccination. The receptors originated from an adult in good health. Both conserved end residues are part of each CDR3. Each record gives: V gene, D gene, J gene, clone size, CDR3 DNA, CDR3 protein. D genes are given only for firm matches. Clone sizes are given selectively: once, few, many, or a class where the clone is expanded.

v_gene: TRBV27; d_gene: NA; j_gene: TRBJ1-1; abundance: NA; CDR3nt: TGTGCCAGCAGTTTGAAGGGGAACACTGAAGCTTTCTTT; CDR3aa: CASSLKGNTEAFF
v_gene: TRBV6-5; d_gene: NA; j_gene: TRBJ1-6; abundance: NA; CDR3nt: TGTGCCAGCAGCCATAGTTATTCACCCCTCCACTTT; CDR3aa: CASSHSYSPLHF
v_gene: TRBV2; d_gene: NA; j_gene: TRBJ1-3; abundance: NA; CDR3nt: TGTGCCAGCAGAGAGATCGGAAACACCATATATTTT; CDR3aa: CASREIGNTIYF
v_gene: TRBV5-1; d_gene: NA; j_gene: TRBJ2-2; abundance: NA; CDR3nt: TGCGCCAGCAGCTTGGGGCCAGCCTTAGGAACCGGGGAGCTGTTTTTT; CDR3aa: CASSLGPALGTGELFF
v_gene: TRBV6-5; d_gene: TRBD1; j_gene: TRBJ2-1; abundance: NA; CDR3nt: TGTGCCAGCAGAGTCGGGACAGGGCTTCCGAATGGGCAGTTCTTC; CDR3aa: CASRVGTGLPNGQFF
v_gene: TRBV7-9; d_gene: TRBD1; j_gene: TRBJ2-7; abundance: once; CDR3nt: TGTGCCAGCAGCTTAGCCGGGACAGATACCTACGAGCAGTACTTC; CDR3aa: CASSLAGTDTYEQYF
v_gene: TRBV2; d_gene: NA; j_gene: TRBJ1-3; abundance: NA; CDR3nt: TGTGCCAGCAGTGAAGCCTTCGGGGGATCAGTCACCATATATTTT; CDR3aa: CASSEAFGGSVTIYF
v_gene: TRBV27; d_gene: TRBD1; j_gene: TRBJ2-7; abundance: NA; CDR3nt: TGTGCCAGCAGTTCGACAGGGAGCTCCTACGAGCAGTACTTC; CDR3aa: CASSSTGSSYEQYF
v_gene: TRBV5-1; d_gene: TRBD1; j_gene: TRBJ2-7; abundance: NA; CDR3nt: TGCGCCAGCAGGGGACAGGACTACGAGCAGTACTTC; CDR3aa: CASRGQDYEQYF
v_gene: TRBV5-1; d_gene: TRBD1; j_gene: TRBJ1-5; abundance: NA; CDR3nt: TGCGCCAGCAGCTGGGAGGGGGCGTCGAATCAGCCCCAGCATTTT; CDR3aa: CASSWEGASNQPQHF
v_gene: TRBV5-1; d_gene: NA; j_gene: TRBJ1-2; abundance: once; CDR3nt: TGCGCCAGCAGCTTGGATTACAGGGAAGGGACCTATGGCTACACCTTC; CDR3aa: CASSLDYREGTYGYTF
v_gene: TRBV12-3/TRBV12-4; d_gene: NA; j_gene: TRBJ2-6; abundance: NA; CDR3nt: TGTGCCAGCAGGGACTCTGGGGCCAACGTCCTGACTTTC; CDR3aa: CASRDSGANVLTF
v_gene: TRBV19; d_gene: TRBD2; j_gene: TRBJ2-1; abundance: few; CDR3nt: TGTGCCAGTACCCTTAGCGGGAGCTACAATGAGCAGTTCTTC; CDR3aa: CASTLSGSYNEQFF
v_gene: TRBV5-1; d_gene: NA; j_gene: TRBJ2-1; abundance: NA; CDR3nt: TGCGCCAGCAGCCCAACAGGGTACGGCAATGAGCAGTTCTTC; CDR3aa: CASSPTGYGNEQFF
v_gene: TRBV4-1; d_gene: NA; j_gene: TRBJ2-3; abundance: NA; CDR3nt: TGCGCCAGCAGCCCTAGACTAGTCACAGATACGCAGTATTTT; CDR3aa: CASSPRLVTDTQYF
v_gene: TRBV7-8; d_gene: NA; j_gene: TRBJ2-1; abundance: NA; CDR3nt: TGTGCCAGCAGCCCTCATTTTCCGGGACATCGTTTCTCCGAAAAATACAATGAGCAGTTCTTC; CDR3aa: CASSPHFPGHRFSEKYNEQFF
v_gene: TRBV2; d_gene: TRBD1; j_gene: TRBJ1-1; abundance: once; CDR3nt: TGTGCCAGCAGTGAAGCACCCCCGGGGACAGGGTCCACTGAAGCTTTCTTT; CDR3aa: CASSEAPPGTGSTEAFF
v_gene: TRBV7-9; d_gene: TRBD1; j_gene: TRBJ1-3; abundance: NA; CDR3nt: TGTGCCAGCAGCCTTGGGACAGCGGGAAACACCATATATTTT; CDR3aa: CASSLGTAGNTIYF
v_gene: TRBV5-1; d_gene: NA; j_gene: TRBJ2-2; abundance: NA; CDR3nt: TGCGCCAGCAGCTTGCGCGCGGGGACAGACACCGGGGAGCTGTTTTTT; CDR3aa: CASSLRAGTDTGELFF
v_gene: TRBV27; d_gene: TRBD1; j_gene: TRBJ2-7; abundance: NA; CDR3nt: TGTGCCAGCAAGAGGGAAACAGGGGAGTCCTACGAGCAGTACTTC; CDR3aa: CASKRETGESYEQYF
v_gene: TRBV28; d_gene: TRBD2; j_gene: TRBJ2-1; abundance: NA; CDR3nt: TGTGCCAGCGCGCTCCGGACTAGCGGGGCCAGCTCCTACAATGAGCAGTTCTTC; CDR3aa: CASALRTSGASSYNEQFF
v_gene: TRBV11-1; d_gene: TRBD1; j_gene: TRBJ2-1; abundance: NA; CDR3nt: TGTGCCAGCAGCTTAGCAGGGGGCGATGAGCAGTTCTTC; CDR3aa: CASSLAGGDEQFF
v_gene: TRBV5-1; d_gene: NA; j_gene: TRBJ1-1; abundance: NA; CDR3nt: TGCGCCAGCAGCCCAGAACTCGGGTTGAACACTGAAGCTTTCTTT; CDR3aa: CASSPELGLNTEAFF
v_gene: TRBV6-5; d_gene: NA; j_gene: TRBJ2-3; abundance: NA; CDR3nt: TGTGCCAGCAGCCCCAATTCGGATACGCAGTATTTT; CDR3aa: CASSPNSDTQYF
v_gene: TRBV7-3; d_gene: TRBD2; j_gene: TRBJ2-3; abundance: NA; CDR3nt: TGTGCCAGCAGTCGAGGGACTAGCGGGAGCGGAGATACGCAGTATTTT; CDR3aa: CASSRGTSGSGDTQYF
v_gene: TRBV25-1; d_gene: NA; j_gene: TRBJ2-3; abundance: NA; CDR3nt: TGTGCCAGCAGTCCGGCGGGAAGCACAGATACGCAGTATTTT; CDR3aa: CASSPAGSTDTQYF
v_gene: TRBV5-1; d_gene: NA; j_gene: TRBJ1-1; abundance: NA; CDR3nt: TGCGCCAGCAGGACGAAAGGGGCCCCGGACACTGAAGCTTTCTTT; CDR3aa: CASRTKGAPDTEAFF
v_gene: TRBV19; d_gene: TRBD1; j_gene: TRBJ1-2; abundance: NA; CDR3nt: TGTGCCAGTAGTATTTACCGGGCCAACCTACAGGGGGGCTACACCTTC; CDR3aa: CASSIYRANLQGGYTF
v_gene: TRBV5-6; d_gene: TRBD1; j_gene: TRBJ1-4; abundance: NA; CDR3nt: TGTGCCAGCAGCTTGGGAGGGACAGGGCTCCGCGAAAAACTGTTTTTT; CDR3aa: CASSLGGTGLREKLFF
v_gene: TRBV10-3; d_gene: NA; j_gene: TRBJ2-5; abundance: NA; CDR3nt: TGTGCCATCGGCGGCAACCGGAGATCCCAAGAGACCCAGTACTTC; CDR3aa: CAIGGNRRSQETQYF
v_gene: TRBV9; d_gene: NA; j_gene: TRBJ1-2; abundance: NA; CDR3nt: TGTGCCAGCAGCGTAGCAACAGAAGCTAACTATGGCTACACCTTC; CDR3aa: CASSVATEANYGYTF
v_gene: TRBV11-3; d_gene: NA; j_gene: TRBJ2-7; abundance: few; CDR3nt: TGTGCCAGCAGCTTTCCCGGGAGAAACGAGCAGTACTTC; CDR3aa: CASSFPGRNEQYF
v_gene: TRBV30; d_gene: NA; j_gene: TRBJ1-1; abundance: NA; CDR3nt: TGTGCCTGGAGTGTAGACGCTTGGAGGACTGAAGCTTTCTTT; CDR3aa: CAWSVDAWRTEAFF
v_gene: TRBV5-1; d_gene: TRBD2; j_gene: TRBJ2-7; abundance: NA; CDR3nt: TGCGCCAGCAGCTTGTCACTAGCGGGAGGCCTCTCCTACGAGCAGTACTTC; CDR3aa: CASSLSLAGGLSYEQYF
v_gene: TRBV2; d_gene: NA; j_gene: TRBJ1-3; abundance: NA; CDR3nt: TGTGCCAGCAGTGGGACAGAGTCCTCTGGAAACACCATATATTTT; CDR3aa: CASSGTESSGNTIYF
v_gene: TRBV5-4; d_gene: TRBD2; j_gene: TRBJ2-2; abundance: NA; CDR3nt: TGTGCCAGCAGCTTGGCCCCTAGCGGGAGCTCCGGGGAGCTGTTTTTT; CDR3aa: CASSLAPSGSSGELFF
v_gene: TRBV9; d_gene: NA; j_gene: TRBJ1-4; abundance: few; CDR3nt: TGTGCCAGCAGCCCCACGTACGCCAGAACTAATGAAAAACTGTTTTTT; CDR3aa: CASSPTYARTNEKLFF
v_gene: TRBV9; d_gene: NA; j_gene: TRBJ2-5; abundance: NA; CDR3nt: TGTGCCAGCAGCGGACACACCGGGGAGACCCAGTACTTC; CDR3aa: CASSGHTGETQYF
v_gene: TRBV3-1/TRBV3-2; d_gene: NA; j_gene: TRBJ1-1; abundance: NA; CDR3nt: TGTGCCAGCACCAAGGGGGTCGAAGCTTTCTTT; CDR3aa: CASTKGVEAFF
v_gene: TRBV3-1/TRBV3-2; d_gene: TRBD1; j_gene: TRBJ2-7; abundance: once; CDR3nt: TGTGCCAGCAGCCTCCTAGGGGGCGGCGAGCAGTACTTC; CDR3aa: CASSLLGGGEQYF
v_gene: TRBV11-3; d_gene: TRBD2; j_gene: TRBJ2-2; abundance: few; CDR3nt: TGTGCCAGCAGCTTTAAGTTCGGTAGCCTAGCGGGAGTAGGGGAGCTGTTTTTT; CDR3aa: CASSFKFGSLAGVGELFF
v_gene: TRBV20-1; d_gene: NA; j_gene: TRBJ1-5; abundance: NA; CDR3nt: TGCAGTGCTAGTATGGGCTCACGTTTGTTAAGGAGAGCCCAGCATTTT; CDR3aa: CSASMGSRLLRRAQHF
v_gene: TRBV6-5; d_gene: NA; j_gene: TRBJ2-5; abundance: NA; CDR3nt: TGTGCCAGCAGTCGGAGGTTGGAAGAGACCCAGTACTTC; CDR3aa: CASSRRLEETQYF
v_gene: TRBV19; d_gene: TRBD1; j_gene: TRBJ1-4; abundance: NA; CDR3nt: TGTGCCAGTAGGCCACCGGGACAGTTGAATGAAAAACTGTTTTTT; CDR3aa: CASRPPGQLNEKLFF
v_gene: TRBV19; d_gene: TRBD1; j_gene: TRBJ1-5; abundance: NA; CDR3nt: TGTGCCAGTAGTCCAGGACAGGTAAAAGGATTCAATCAGCCCCAGCATTTT; CDR3aa: CASSPGQVKGFNQPQHF
v_gene: TRBV11-3; d_gene: NA; j_gene: TRBJ1-1; abundance: few; CDR3nt: TGTGCCAGCAGCCCTAGAACGTGGGAGGGGGTGCAAACTGAAGCTTTCTTT; CDR3aa: CASSPRTWEGVQTEAFF
v_gene: TRBV27; d_gene: TRBD2; j_gene: TRBJ2-1; abundance: NA; CDR3nt: TGTGCCAGCAGTTCATTCAGACCCGGGACTAGCGGGATGAATGAGCAGTTCTTC; CDR3aa: CASSSFRPGTSGMNEQFF
v_gene: TRBV7-9; d_gene: NA; j_gene: TRBJ2-3; abundance: NA; CDR3nt: TGTGCCAGCAGCTTAATTGGTGGATCCACAGATACGCAGTATTTT; CDR3aa: CASSLIGGSTDTQYF
v_gene: TRBV9; d_gene: TRBD2; j_gene: TRBJ2-5; abundance: few; CDR3nt: TGTGCCAGCAGCGTAGACGGGGGGAAGACCCAGTACTTC; CDR3aa: CASSVDGGKTQYF
v_gene: TRBV10-3; d_gene: NA; j_gene: TRBJ1-4; abundance: NA; CDR3nt: TGTGCCATCAGGGACTCGGCAACTAATGAAAAACTGTTTTTT; CDR3aa: CAIRDSATNEKLFF
v_gene: TRBV6-2/TRBV6-3; d_gene: NA; j_gene: TRBJ2-3; abundance: once; CDR3nt: TGTGCCAGCAGTTATCGGGCAGCGACTAGCACAGATACGCAGTATTTT; CDR3aa: CASSYRAATSTDTQYF
v_gene: TRBV4-1; d_gene: NA; j_gene: TRBJ2-5; abundance: once; CDR3nt: TGCGCCAGCAGCCAAGATCCCCCCGGAACGGAGACCCAGTACTTC; CDR3aa: CASSQDPPGTETQYF
v_gene: TRBV4-3; d_gene: TRBD2; j_gene: TRBJ2-1; abundance: NA; CDR3nt: TGCGCCAGCAGCCCTTGGTCTAGCGGGAGTGATGAGCAGTTCTTC; CDR3aa: CASSPWSSGSDEQFF
v_gene: TRBV19; d_gene: TRBD1; j_gene: TRBJ2-2; abundance: NA; CDR3nt: TGTGCCAGTAGGGGACAGATGAACACCGGGGAGCTGTTTTTT; CDR3aa: CASRGQMNTGELFF
v_gene: TRBV6-4; d_gene: TRBD1; j_gene: TRBJ1-1; abundance: few; CDR3nt: TGTGCCAGCAGGGATACGGACAGGGGGAACACTGAAGCTTTCTTT; CDR3aa: CASRDTDRGNTEAFF
v_gene: TRBV4-1; d_gene: NA; j_gene: TRBJ1-1; abundance: NA; CDR3nt: TGCGCCAGCAGCCAGACACAGGGGAACACTGAAGCTTTCTTT; CDR3aa: CASSQTQGNTEAFF
v_gene: TRBV2; d_gene: NA; j_gene: TRBJ1-2; abundance: NA; CDR3nt: TGTGCCAGCAGTCCGGACTCTAACTATGGCTACACCTTC; CDR3aa: CASSPDSNYGYTF
v_gene: TRBV19; d_gene: TRBD1; j_gene: TRBJ2-4; abundance: NA; CDR3nt: TGTGCCAGTATGACAGGGTTGGGAACCAAAAACATTCAGTACTTC; CDR3aa: CASMTGLGTKNIQYF